This entry concerns a single TCR beta chain. Sequenced by immunoSEQ multiplex PCR; TCRdb stores in-frame clones only, minus some. The sample holds roughly 2 million clones; roughly 95% are singletons and the top ten take 0.85% to 1.2%. This sample is part of a study of shared clonotypes between healthy human individuals. Study context: Ranging from 18 to 49 in age, donors were two women and three men.

Terminally differentiated effector memory CD45RA+ cells were excluded from the naive CD8 cells, which were CD45RO-negative and positively selected for CCR7. With 2 bases removed from V and 2 bases from J, the gap between germline ends came to 13 bases. The CDR3 length is 15 residues. The germline V gene has CDR1 MNHEY and CDR2 SVGAGI. The sample consisted of naive CD8+ T cells sorted from blood. The sequence was collected from a man aged 18 to 35 in good health. The chain combines TRBV6-5 with TRBJ2-7; D is unclear. CDR3 amino acids: CASSYSDPGTYEQYF. The CDR3 nucleotides are TGTGCCAGCAGTTACAGCGACCCTGGGACCTACGAGCAGTACTTC.